The source of this TCR beta chain is a study of blood T cell repertoires in COVID-19. This CDR3 is built from 13 residues. Germline V gene sequence: CDR1 LGHDT, CDR2 YNNKEL (reference sequence). The trim removed 6 bases at V and 7 bases at J, leaving 5 bases unmatched. Authors' data handling: It was from reference gene primer amplification that nucleated cell counts were estimated. Clones were read by immunoSEQ multiplex PCR, and TCRdb kept only the in-frame ones, dropping some. V and J calls and clone size are copied from that table; D and trimming were computed from the DNA. Of about 220,000 clones listed, about 86% were seen once; the top ten hold about 15%. Participants had their cohort set by participant-reported clinical history.

The rearrangement links TRBV3-1 (or the pseudogene TRBV3-2) to TRBJ2-1; the match to TRBD2 covers 8 bases. The sequenced material came from PBMCs or T cells enriched from blood (not recorded which). The receptor's source is a woman in her fifties or sixties with acute COVID-19. The DNA for the CDR3 is TGTGCCAGCAGGAAGAAGCGGGAGAATGAGCAGTTCTTC. This encodes CASRKKRENEQFF.